A single sample gave rise to the 17 T cell receptor beta chains below, sequenced in a study of shared clonotypes between healthy human individuals. Sequenced by immunoSEQ multiplex PCR; TCRdb stores in-frame clones only, minus some. The sample consists of approximately 700,000 clones, 60% to 75% of them appearing once. Sequences were obtained from memory CD4+ T cells sorted from blood. The sample's subset: CD45RA-negative fraction. The receptor source for this set is a woman under 40 in good health.

This chain links TRBV5-8 with TRBJ1-1, with 7 bases matching TRBD1. CDR1 and CDR2 (germline): SGHTS, YDEGEE. With V trimmed by 7 bases and J by 3 bases, 12 bases remained unmatched. The CDR3 has 15 residues. In DNA, the CDR3 is TGTGCCAGCTCCATTCAAGGGACAGATTACACTGAAGCTTTCTTT. Residues: CASSIQGTDYTEAFF.

This rearrangement joins TRBV19 to TRBJ1-4; no definite D call. This CDR3 has 17 residues. From germline, CDR1 is LNHDA and CDR2 SQIVND (reference sequence). V shed 3 bases and J shed 7 bases, with 21 bases lying between them. The CDR3: CASSMVGLHPSGEKLFF. CDR3 DNA: TGTGCCAGTAGTATGGTCGGGCTCCACCCCTCGGGTGAAAAACTGTTTTTT.

The rearrangement uses TRBV11-2 and TRBJ2-4; D is possibly TRBD1 (5 bases). This CDR3 spans 14 amino acids. Germline V gives CDR1 SGHAT, CDR2 FQNNGV. V was trimmed by 5 bases and J by 2 bases, leaving 10 bases between them. The CDR3 is CASSTTASKNIQYF. The CDR3 nucleotides are TGTGCCAGCAGCACGACAGCTTCCAAAAACATTCAGTACTTC. The full variable domain, completed using reference TRBV11-2 and TRBJ2-4, is EAGVAQSPRYKIIEKRQSVAFWCNPISGHATLYWYQQILGQGPKLLIQFQNNGVVDDSQLPKDRFSAERLKGVDSTLKIQPAKLEDSAVYLCASSTTASKNIQYFGAGTRLSVL.

V is TRBV7-3 and J is TRBJ2-3; D not certain. CDR1 is SGHTA, CDR2 FQGTGA, per germline. The CDR3 contains 13 residues. Trimming took 4 bases from V and 5 from J, leaving 10 bases between them. Here the CDR3 DNA reads TGTGCCAGCAGCTCCAACCCGAAAGATACGCAGTATTTT. Translating gives CASSSNPKDTQYF. Full variable domain (remainder filled in from reference TRBV7-3 and TRBJ2-3): GAGVSQTPSNKVTEKGKYVELRCDPISGHTALYWYRQSLGQGPEFLIYFQGTGAADDSGLPNDRFFAVRPEGSVSTLKIQRTERGDSAVYLCASSSNPKDTQYFGPGTRLTVL.

This clone has more than one count but fewer than ten. DNA of the CDR3: TGTGCCAGTAGTATGGGGCAGGGGGCCGGAGAGACCCAGTACTTC. Its protein is CASSMGQGAGETQYF. The J gene is TRBJ2-5, the V gene TRBV19; 8 nucleotides align to TRBD1. The CDR3 has 15 residues. With 3 bases clipped from V and 4 bases from J, the junction kept 7 bases outside the gene matches. From germline, CDR1 is LNHDA and CDR2 SQIVND (reference sequence).

About this clone: At the DNA level, this CDR3 is encoded by other sequences in the same sample as well. The chain combines TRBV11-3 with TRBJ2-1; 8 positions match TRBD2. The length of the CDR3 is 16 residues. J lost 0 bases, V lost 6 bases, and 7 bases had no gene match. Germline CDR1 and CDR2: SGHNT and YENEEA. The CDR3: CASSPSGPSSYNEQFF. CDR3 in DNA: TGTGCCAGCAGTCCTAGCGGGCCAAGCTCCTACAATGAGCAGTTCTTC.

The chain recombines TRBV7-6 with TRBJ2-5; TRBD1 aligns across 11 bases. Germline CDR1 is SGHVS and CDR2 is FNYEAQ. This CDR3 contains 15 residues. V shed 4 bases and J 2 bases; nucleotides not matched to a gene: 3. CDR3 nucleotides: TGTGCCAGCAGCTCAGGGACAGGGGGTCAAGAGACCCAGTACTTC. Protein: CASSSGTGGQETQYF.

The chain carries TRBV10-2 and TRBJ1-5, with no clear D. Germline values: CDR1 WSHSY, CDR2 SAAADI. The CDR3 spans 14 residues. V dropped 3 bases and J dropped 3 bases, with 9 bases sitting between them. In nucleotides, the CDR3 is TGCGCCAGCAGTGACCCAGCCCCCAATCAGCCCCAGCATTTT. It specifies CASSDPAPNQPQHF.

The genes are TRBV5-1 and TRBJ1-1, with a possible D match to TRBD1 (5 bases). Trimming stripped 0 bases from V and 2 bases from J, with 11 bases between. The CDR3 has 15 residues. The germline gives CDR1 SGHRS, CDR2 YFSETQ. CDR3 sequence: CASSLDRPVNTEAFF. CDR3 sequence (DNA): TGCGCCAGCAGCTTGGACAGGCCAGTAAACACTGAAGCTTTCTTT. The whole variable domain, remainder taken from reference TRBV5-1 and TRBJ1-1, is KAGVTQTPRYLIKTRGQQVTLSCSPISGHRSVSWYQQTPGQGLQFLFEYFSETQRNKGNFPGRFSGRQFSNSRSEMNVSTLELGDSALYLCASSLDRPVNTEAFFGQGTRLTVV.

As to this clone: The junction differs from germline at one of its ends, possibly a read error. V gene TRBV7-2 combines with J gene TRBJ1-2; D is possibly TRBD1 (6 bases). Germline assignment: CDR1 SGHTA and CDR2 FQGNSA. This CDR3 spans 15 amino acids. CDR3 protein: CASTLLEQGFYGYTF. The CDR3 DNA is TGTGCCAGCACCTTACTAGAACAGGGATTCTATGGCTACACCTTC. Full variable domain (outside the CDR3, taken from reference TRBV7-2 and TRBJ1-2): GAGVSQSPSNKVTEKGKDVELRCDPISGHTALYWYRQSLGQGLEFLIYFQGNSAPDKSGLPSDRFSAERTGGSVSTLTIQRTQQEDSAVYLCASTLLEQGFYGYTFGSGTRLTVV.

V usage is TRBV27 and J usage is TRBJ2-7, with D maybe TRBD2 (5 bases). V was trimmed by 3 bases and J by 1 base, leaving 10 bases between them. CDR3 length: 14 residues. The V gene's germline CDR1 is MNHEY and CDR2 SMNVEV (reference sequence). CDR3: CASSLTRTSYEQYF. The CDR3 DNA reads as TGTGCCAGCAGTTTGACGAGGACTTCCTACGAGCAGTACTTC.

This clone appeared a single time. This sequence joins TRBV28 and TRBJ2-7; D is unresolved. The CDR3 contains 14 residues. Between the trimmed V and J ends, which lost 6 bases and 1 base, there was a span of 13 bases. CDR1 is MDHEN, CDR2 SYDVKM, per germline. CDR3 sequence (DNA): TGTGCCAGCAGCTCAACCGGATCATCCTACGAGCAGTACTTC. Translation gives CASSSTGSSYEQYF. The full variable domain, rest sourced from reference TRBV28 and TRBJ2-7, is DVKVTQSSRYLVKRTGEKVFLECVQDMDHENMFWYRQDPGLGLRLIYFSYDVKMKEKGDIPEGYSVSREKKERFSLILESASTNQTSMYLCASSSTGSSYEQYFGPGTRLTVT.

V and J are TRBV19 and TRBJ2-5; 8 positions match TRBD1. Germline V CDR1 and CDR2: LNHDA, SQIVND (reference sequence). Germline trimming cut 4 bases from V and 1 base from J; bases unmatched to any gene: 2. This CDR3 is built from 14 residues. In DNA form, the CDR3 reads TGTGCCAGTAGTAAAGGACAGGGCCAAGAGACCCAGTACTTC. Translation gives CASSKGQGQETQYF.

In this sample, this clone turned up a few times. The chain links TRBV28 to TRBJ1-5; tentatively, D is TRBD1 (5 bases). Germline CDR1 MDHEN, CDR2 SYDVKM. Trimming removed 6 bases from V and 3 bases from J, with 15 bases in between. This CDR3 comprises 15 residues. The CDR3 DNA is TGTGCCAGCAGCGCGCAGGGTGAAGCCAATCAGCCCCAGCATTTT. Translated: CASSAQGEANQPQHF. Looking up the rest from reference TRBV28 and TRBJ1-5 gives the full variable domain: DVKVTQSSRYLVKRTGEKVFLECVQDMDHENMFWYRQDPGLGLRLIYFSYDVKMKEKGDIPEGYSVSREKKERFSLILESASTNQTSMYLCASSAQGEANQPQHFGDGTRLSIL.

This clone has only a few counts. The chain uses TRBV7-2 and TRBJ2-2; possibly TRBD2 for D (6 bases). The CDR3 length is 15 residues. Trimming cost V 5 bases and J 7 bases, with 17 bases left between them. CDR1 is SGHTA, CDR2 FQGNSA, per germline. The CDR3 DNA is TGTGCCAGCAGCCCCCAGCGGGCGAGGGTCGGGGAGCTGTTTTTT. Protein sequence: CASSPQRARVGELFF.

This clone was detected only once. This chain links TRBV2 with TRBJ2-7; possible D gene TRBD2, 6 bases. V was trimmed by 6 bases and J by 6 bases, leaving 21 bases between them. The CDR3 consists of 15 residues. CDR1 and CDR2 from the germline V gene are SNHLY and FYNNEI. Here the CDR3 reads CASSPLRAGRGEQYF. The CDR3 DNA reads as TGTGCCAGCAGCCCTTTGAGGGCGGGACGGGGCGAGCAGTACTTC.

The genes are TRBV7-3 and TRBJ2-7; 11 nucleotides line up with TRBD2. The trim removed 5 bases at V and 3 bases at J, leaving 3 bases unmatched. The germline V gene has CDR1 SGHTA and CDR2 FQGTGA. The CDR3 runs to 14 residues. The CDR3 DNA sequence: TGTGCCAGCAGCCCAACTAGCGGGAGCTACGAGCAGTACTTC. Translating it yields CASSPTSGSYEQYF.